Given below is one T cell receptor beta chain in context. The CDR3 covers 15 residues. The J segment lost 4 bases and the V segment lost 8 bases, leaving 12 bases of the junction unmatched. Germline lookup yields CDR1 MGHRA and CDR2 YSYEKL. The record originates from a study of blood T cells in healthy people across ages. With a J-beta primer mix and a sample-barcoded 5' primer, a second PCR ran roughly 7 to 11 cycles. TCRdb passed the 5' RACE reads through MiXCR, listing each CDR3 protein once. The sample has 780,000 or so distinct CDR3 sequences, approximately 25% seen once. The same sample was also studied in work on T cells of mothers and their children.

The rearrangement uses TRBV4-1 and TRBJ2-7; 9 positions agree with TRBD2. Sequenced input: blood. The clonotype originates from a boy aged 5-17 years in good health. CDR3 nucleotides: TGCGCCAGCTCACTGCTAGCGGGATGGGGGTACGAGCAGTACTTC. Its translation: CASSLLAGWGYEQYF.